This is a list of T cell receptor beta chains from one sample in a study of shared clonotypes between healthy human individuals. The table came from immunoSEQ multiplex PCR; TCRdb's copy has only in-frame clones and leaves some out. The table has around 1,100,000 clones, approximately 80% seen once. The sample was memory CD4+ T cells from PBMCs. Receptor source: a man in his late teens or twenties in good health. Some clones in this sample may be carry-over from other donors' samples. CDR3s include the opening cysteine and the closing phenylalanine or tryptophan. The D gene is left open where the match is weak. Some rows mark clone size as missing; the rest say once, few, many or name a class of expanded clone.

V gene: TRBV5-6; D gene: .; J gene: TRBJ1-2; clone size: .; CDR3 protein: CASTLGWGYTF; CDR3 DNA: TGTGCCAGCACCTTGGGTTGGGGCTACACCTTC
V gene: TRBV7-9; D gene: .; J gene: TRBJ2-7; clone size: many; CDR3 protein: CASSLEYSYRPYEQYF; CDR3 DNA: TGTGCCAGCAGCTTAGAATATAGCTACAGGCCCTACGAGCAGTACTTC
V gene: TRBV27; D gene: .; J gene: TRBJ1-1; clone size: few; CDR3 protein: CASSLYARVNTEAFF; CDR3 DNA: TGTGCCAGCAGTTTATATGCCCGGGTGAACACTGAAGCTTTCTTT
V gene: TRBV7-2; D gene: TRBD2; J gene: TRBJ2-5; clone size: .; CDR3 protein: CASSSGLAGGGETQYF; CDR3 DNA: TGTGCCAGCAGCTCGGGACTAGCGGGAGGAGGAGAGACCCAGTACTTC
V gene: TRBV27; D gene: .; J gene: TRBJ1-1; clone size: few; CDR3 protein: CASSLQWNTEAFF; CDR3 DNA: TGTGCCAGCAGTTTACAATGGAACACTGAAGCTTTCTTT
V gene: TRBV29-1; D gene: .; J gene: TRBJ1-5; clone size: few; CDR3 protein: CSVGAGSNQPQHF; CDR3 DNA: TGCAGCGTTGGGGCAGGGAGCAATCAGCCCCAGCATTTT
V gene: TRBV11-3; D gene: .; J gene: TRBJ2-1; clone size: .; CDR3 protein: CASSPRTAAYNEQFF; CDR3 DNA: TGTGCCAGCAGCCCTCGGACAGCCGCCTACAATGAGCAGTTCTTC
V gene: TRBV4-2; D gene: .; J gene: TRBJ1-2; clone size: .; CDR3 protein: CASSQGLRENYGYTF; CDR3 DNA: TGTGCCAGCAGCCAGGGCTTGCGGGAAAACTATGGCTACACCTTC
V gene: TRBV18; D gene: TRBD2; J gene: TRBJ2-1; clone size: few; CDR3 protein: CASSPGTSGNYNEQFF; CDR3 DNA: TGTGCCAGCTCTCCAGGGACTAGCGGAAATTACAATGAGCAGTTCTTC
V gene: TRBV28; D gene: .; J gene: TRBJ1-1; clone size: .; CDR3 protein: CASSFRRNTEAFF; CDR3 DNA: TGTGCCAGCAGTTTCCGGAGAAACACTGAAGCTTTCTTT
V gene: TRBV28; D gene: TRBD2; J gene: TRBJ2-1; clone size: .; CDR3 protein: CASSSGGAGGWNEQFF; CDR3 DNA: TGTGCCAGCAGTTCGGGGGGAGCGGGAGGGTGGAATGAGCAGTTCTTC
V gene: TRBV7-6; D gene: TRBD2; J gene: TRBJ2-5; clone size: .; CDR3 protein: CASSTSAGGETQYF; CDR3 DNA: TGTGCCAGCAGCACCTCGGCGGGAGGGGAGACCCAGTACTTC
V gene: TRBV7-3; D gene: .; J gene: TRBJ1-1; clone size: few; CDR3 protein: CASSAQPNTEAFF; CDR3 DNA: TGTGCCAGCAGCGCACAGCCGAACACTGAAGCTTTCTTT
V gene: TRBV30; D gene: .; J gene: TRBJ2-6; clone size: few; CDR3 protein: CAWNPQITVLTF; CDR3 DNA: TGTGCCTGGAACCCCCAGATCACCGTCCTGACTTTC
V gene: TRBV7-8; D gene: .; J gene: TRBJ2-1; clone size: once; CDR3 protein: CASSPSTYEQFF; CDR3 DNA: TGTGCCAGCAGCCCCTCAACTTATGAGCAGTTCTTC
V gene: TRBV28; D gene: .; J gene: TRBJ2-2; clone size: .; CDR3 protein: CASSTGNVGELFF; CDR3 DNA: TGTGCCAGCAGCACAGGGAATGTCGGGGAGCTGTTTTTT
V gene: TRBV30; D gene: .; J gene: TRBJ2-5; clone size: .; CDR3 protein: CAWSARRGTQYF; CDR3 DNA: TGTGCCTGGAGTGCCCGGCGGGGGACCCAGTACTTC
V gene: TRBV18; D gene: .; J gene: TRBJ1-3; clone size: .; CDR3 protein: CASSQSGGSGNTIYF; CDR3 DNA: TGTGCCAGCTCACAATCGGGGGGATCTGGAAACACCATATATTTT
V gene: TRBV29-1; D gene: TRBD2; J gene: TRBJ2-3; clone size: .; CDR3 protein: CSVVAGQRGTQYF; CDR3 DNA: TGCAGCGTTGTGGCAGGTCAGCGGGGTACGCAGTATTTT
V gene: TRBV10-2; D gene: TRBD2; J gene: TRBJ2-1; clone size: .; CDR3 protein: CASGEASGSHEQFF; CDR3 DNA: TGCGCCAGCGGCGAGGCTAGCGGGAGTCATGAGCAGTTCTTC
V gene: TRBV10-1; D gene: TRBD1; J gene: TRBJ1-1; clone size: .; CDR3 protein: CASSVRDRGWNTEAFF; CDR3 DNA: TGCGCCAGCAGTGTAAGAGACAGGGGGTGGAACACTGAAGCTTTCTTT
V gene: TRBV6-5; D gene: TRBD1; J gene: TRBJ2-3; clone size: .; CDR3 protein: CATAGTGPGTQYF; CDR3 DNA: TGTGCCACAGCCGGGACAGGGCCAGGTACGCAGTATTTT
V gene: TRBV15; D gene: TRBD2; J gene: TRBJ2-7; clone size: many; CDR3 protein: CATSRETSGAYEQYF; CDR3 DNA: TGTGCCACCAGCAGAGAAACTAGCGGGGCCTACGAGCAGTACTTC
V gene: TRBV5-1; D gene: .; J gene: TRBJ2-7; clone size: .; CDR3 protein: CASSWAPPAREQYF; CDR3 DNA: TGCGCCAGCAGCTGGGCGCCCCCCGCTAGGGAGCAGTACTTC
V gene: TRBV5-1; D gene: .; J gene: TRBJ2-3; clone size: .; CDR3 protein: CASSFVASTDTQYF; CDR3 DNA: TGCGCCAGCAGCTTTGTTGCGAGCACAGATACGCAGTATTTT
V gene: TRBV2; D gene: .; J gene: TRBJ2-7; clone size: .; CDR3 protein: CASSVDSSLEQYF; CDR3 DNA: TGTGCCAGCAGTGTTGACAGTTCCTTGGAGCAGTACTTC
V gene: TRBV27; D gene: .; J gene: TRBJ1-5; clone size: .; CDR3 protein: CASSLIPLPQSFSNQPQHF; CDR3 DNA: TGTGCCAGCAGTTTAATACCCCTCCCCCAGAGTTTTAGCAATCAGCCCCAGCATTTT
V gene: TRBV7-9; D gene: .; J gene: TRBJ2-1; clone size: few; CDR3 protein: CASSPLGRADNEQFF; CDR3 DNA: TGTGCCAGCAGCCCCCTGGGCAGGGCAGACAATGAGCAGTTCTTC
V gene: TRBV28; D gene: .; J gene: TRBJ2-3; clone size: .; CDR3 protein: CASSSQGQGTDTQYF; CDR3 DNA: TGTGCCAGCAGTAGCCAGGGCCAGGGGACAGATACGCAGTATTTT
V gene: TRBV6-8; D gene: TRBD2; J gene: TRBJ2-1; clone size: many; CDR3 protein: CASRSPTSGGSYNEQFF; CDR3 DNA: TGTGCCAGCAGAAGCCCGACTAGCGGGGGGTCCTACAATGAGCAGTTCTTC
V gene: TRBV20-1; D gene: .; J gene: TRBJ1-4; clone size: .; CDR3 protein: CSARGNEKLFF; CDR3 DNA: TGCAGTGCTAGGGGGAATGAAAAACTGTTTTTT
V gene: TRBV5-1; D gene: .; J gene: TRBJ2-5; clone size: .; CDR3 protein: CASSLGGSETQYF; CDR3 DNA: TGCGCCAGCAGCCTGGGGGGATCGGAGACCCAGTACTTC
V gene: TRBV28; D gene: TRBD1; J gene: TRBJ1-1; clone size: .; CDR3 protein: CASTGQGKAEAFF; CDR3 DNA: TGTGCCAGCACCGGACAGGGGAAGGCTGAAGCTTTCTTT
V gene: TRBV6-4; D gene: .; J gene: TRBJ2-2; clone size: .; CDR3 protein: CASSKQLGTNTGELFF; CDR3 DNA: TGTGCCAGCAGTAAACAGTTGGGAACGAACACCGGGGAGCTGTTTTTT
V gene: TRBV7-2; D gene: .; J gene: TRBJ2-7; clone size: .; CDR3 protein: CASSLTPGSLSYEQYF; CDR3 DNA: TGTGCCAGCAGCTTGACCCCCGGGAGTTTAAGTTACGAGCAGTACTTC
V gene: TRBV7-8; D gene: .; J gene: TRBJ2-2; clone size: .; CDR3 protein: CASSFKSHNTGELFF; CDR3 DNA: TGTGCCAGCAGCTTCAAGTCCCACAACACCGGGGAGCTGTTTTTT
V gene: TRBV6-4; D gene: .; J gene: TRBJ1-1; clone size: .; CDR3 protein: CASSDVLQGSDTEAFF; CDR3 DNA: TGTGCCAGCAGTGACGTATTACAGGGTAGCGACACTGAAGCTTTCTTT
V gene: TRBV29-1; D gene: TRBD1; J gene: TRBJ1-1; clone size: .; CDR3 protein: CSVGQGWGMNTEAFF; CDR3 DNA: TGCAGCGTTGGACAGGGTTGGGGCATGAACACTGAAGCTTTCTTT
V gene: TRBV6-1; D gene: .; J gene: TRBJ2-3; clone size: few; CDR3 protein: CASSDRTHTPDTQYF; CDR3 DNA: TGTGCCAGCAGTGATAGGACCCACACACCAGATACGCAGTATTTT
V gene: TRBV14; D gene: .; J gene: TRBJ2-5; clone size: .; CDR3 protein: CASSQDLTETQYF; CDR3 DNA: TGTGCCAGCAGCCAAGATCTTACCGAGACCCAGTACTTC
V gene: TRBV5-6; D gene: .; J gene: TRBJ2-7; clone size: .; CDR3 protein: CASRFLQGSSYEQYF; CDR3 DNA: TGTGCCAGCAGGTTCCTACAAGGGAGCTCCTACGAGCAGTACTTC
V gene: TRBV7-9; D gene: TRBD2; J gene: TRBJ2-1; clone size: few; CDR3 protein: CASSPPPSGGMSSYNEQFF; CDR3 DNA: TGTGCCAGCAGCCCACCCCCTAGCGGGGGAATGAGCTCCTACAATGAGCAGTTCTTC
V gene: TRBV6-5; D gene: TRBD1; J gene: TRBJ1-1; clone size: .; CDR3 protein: CASSGQGWGNTEAFF; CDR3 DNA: TGTGCCAGCAGTGGACAGGGCTGGGGGAACACTGAAGCTTTCTTT
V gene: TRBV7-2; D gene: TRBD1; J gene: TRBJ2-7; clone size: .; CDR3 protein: CASSRGQGANEQYF; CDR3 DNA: TGTGCCAGCAGCAGAGGACAGGGGGCCAACGAGCAGTACTTC